This TCR beta chain stems from a study of blood T cell repertoires in COVID-19. Overall study context: Acute-phase and convalescent COVID-19 samples originated in the United States, Italy and Spain. T cells, B-cell-depleted T cells, or PBMCs supplied cDNA or gDNA.

Grouping used clinical history reported by participants in a survey and questionnaire. This clone has a count of ten or more. Assay used: immunoSEQ multiplex PCR; TCRdb lists only in-frame clones, some missing. The sample lists fewer than 200,000 clones, roughly 80% occurring once. This clonotype was obtained from a woman in her 50s who had recovered from COVID-19. The sample comprised PBMCs or T cells enriched from blood (not recorded which).

The DNA of the CDR3 is TGTGCCAGCAGTCTAGCGGGAGCCTACGAGCAGTACTTC. Protein sequence: CASSLAGAYEQYF. The V and J genes are TRBV27 and TRBJ2-7; TRBD2 matches at 10 bases. Trimming took 5 bases from V and 2 from J; bases not matched to a gene: 0. Germline CDR1 reads MNHEY; CDR2 reads SMNVEV (reference sequence). The CDR3 extends over 13 amino acids.